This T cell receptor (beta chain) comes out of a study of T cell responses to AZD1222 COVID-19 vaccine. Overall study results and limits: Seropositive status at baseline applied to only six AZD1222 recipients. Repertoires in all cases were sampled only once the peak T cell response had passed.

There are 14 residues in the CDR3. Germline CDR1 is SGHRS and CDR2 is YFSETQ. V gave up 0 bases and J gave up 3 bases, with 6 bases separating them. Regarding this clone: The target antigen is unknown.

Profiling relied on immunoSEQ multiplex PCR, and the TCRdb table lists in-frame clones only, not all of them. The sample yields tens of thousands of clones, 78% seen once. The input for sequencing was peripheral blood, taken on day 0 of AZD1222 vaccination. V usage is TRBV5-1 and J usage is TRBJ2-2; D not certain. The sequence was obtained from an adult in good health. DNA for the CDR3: TGCGCCAGCAGCTTGGTAAGGGACACCGGGGAGCTGTTTTTT. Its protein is CASSLVRDTGELFF.